The following is a T cell receptor (beta chain) sequence with its context. This CDR3 comprises 16 residues. CDR1 is MDHEN, CDR2 SYDVKM, per germline. V shed 6 bases and J shed 5 bases, with 23 bases lying between them. Data came from immunoSEQ multiplex PCR; TCRdb stores just in-frame clones and leaves some out. This sample has 50,000 to 75,000 clones, with about 80% found just once. These data belong to a study of blood T cell repertoires in COVID-19. At the level of the study: Acute and convalescent COVID-19 specimens originated in the United States, Italy and Spain.

V and J are TRBV28 and TRBJ2-7; possible D gene TRBD1, 6 bases. The TCR was taken from a woman older than 75 with acute or convalescent COVID-19. Sequenced: peripheral blood. CDR3 in amino acids: CASRPTTQGTLDEQYF. DNA of the CDR3: TGTGCCAGCAGACCAACAACCCAGGGGACCCTTGACGAGCAGTACTTC.